This entry concerns a single T cell receptor beta chain. Its antigen is unidentified. The data are from a study of CXCR3-negative and CXCR3-positive naive CD8 T cells. Whole-study findings and limits: TRB CDR3s were more hydrophobic in CXCR3-positive than in CXCR3-negative naive cells. Naive cells used TRBV-TRBJ genes in much the same way whether CXCR3-negative or CXCR3-positive; memory cells did not.

Definition of naive CD8+ T cells rested on a CD45RO-CCR7+CD27+CD95- profile. The CDR3 covers 12 residues. The germline CDR1 and CDR2 sequences are SEHNR and FQNEAQ (reference sequence). 5' RACE that incorporated UMI labels was used to prepare the TRB cDNA libraries. TCRdb reprocessed the 5' RACE reads; each CDR3 protein has one entry and no DNA is given. This table lists 40,000 to 45,000 distinct CDR3 sequences. The material sequenced was naive CXCR3- CD8+ T cells from blood. Subset meaning: CD45RO-CCR7+CD27+CD95- naive CD8+ T cells lacking CXCR3 (TNR3-). The origin of this receptor is a human donor in good health. Some clones in this sample may be carry-over from other donors' samples. The rearrangement uses TRBV7-9 and TRBJ2-3. This CDR3 is CASVWLTDTQYF.